Here is one TCR beta chain with its context. Its antigen is not yet known. Base qualities are not at hand, and no much larger clone is one base apart. Cut back by 4 bases and 8 bases, the V and J ends lie 11 bases apart. The CDR3 goes from the cysteine to the phenylalanine over 12 residues. Only CDR3 DNA remains: 36 bases, in frame from the first base. The germline V gene encodes CDR1 ENHRY and CDR2 SYGVKD. The method was RT-PCR. Sequencing instrument: Illumina HiSeq 2500. Using fastp at Q25 and MiXCR, TCRdb reprocessed the public reads and kept productive beta chains. A single entry per CDR3 protein holds the most common genes and DNA from its merged rows. This sample holds 450,000 to 600,000 distinct CDR3 sequences; approximately 15% were observed only once. The biggest ten clones account for 3% of the sample. These data belong to a study of response to subunit inactivated influenza vaccine (dated by TCRdb to 2017 to 2018). As for the study more broadly: To follow how T cells responded to a trivalent subunit inactivated influenza vaccine, the researchers relied on deep quantitative profiling of the T cell receptor repertoire. The paper as a whole reports these results and caveats: According to the authors, only a limited number of new T cells may be recruited by each seasonal influenza vaccination.

The source of this sequence is a man aged 50-75 years who received an inactivated influenza vaccine. Donor details come from another sample of the same person, matched by shared clones. The sequence is built from TRBV10-3 and TRBJ1-2; the D gene identity is not certain. The sample was CD4+ T cells sorted from PBMCs, taken around 25 months after vaccination. The CDR3 protein sequence reads: CAISGAAGGYTF. The nucleotide sequence is given as TGTGCCATCAGTGGCGCGGCGGGAGGCTACACCTTC.